These 20 T cell receptor beta chains originate from one sample sequenced in a study of T-cell memory formation after mild COVID-19. TCRdb called the 5' RACE reads again in MiXCR, with one record for every CDR3 protein. The table includes 560,000 or so distinct CDR3 sequences, 17% detected once. Sequencing was done on a sample of PBMCs or a T cell subset sorted from them (not recorded which). The receptors stem from an adult woman who had mild COVID-19 (a few samples of this study predate the infection). Cell type and time point are not known.

This clonotype has just a few counts. The chain recombines TRBV5-6 with TRBJ2-5, with D uncertain. The CDR3 is 14 amino acids. Trimming took off 3 bases at V and 3 bases at J, with 12 bases between the two ends. CDR1 and CDR2 (germline): SGHDT, YYEEEE. The CDR3 region has the DNA TGTGCCAGCAGCTCCCATACTTGGGAAGAGACCCAGTACTTC. Protein: CASSSHTWEETQYF.

The chain links TRBV20-1 to TRBJ2-3; no definite D call. Germline V lookup: CDR1 DFQATT, CDR2 SNEGSKA (reference sequence). Trimming took off 6 bases at V and 0 bases at J, with 13 bases between the two ends. The CDR3 extends over 14 amino acids. The CDR3 DNA reads TGCAGTGCGAGATGGTTCGGGAGCACAGATACGCAGTATTTT. It encodes CSARWFGSTDTQYF.

V gene TRBV6-5 combines with J gene TRBJ2-4; no clear D gene. The germline V gene has CDR1 MNHEY and CDR2 SVGAGI. Trimming removed 6 bases at V and 7 bases at J, with 10 bases between. The CDR3 is 12 residues long. CDR3 nucleotides: TGTGCCAGCAGGGAAGTATCGAACATTCAGTACTTC. It yields the protein CASREVSNIQYF.

The chain couples TRBV24-1 to TRBJ2-5; 10 nucleotides align to TRBD2. This CDR3 has 15 residues. The junction had 5 bases not matched to a gene; V was cut back by 3 bases and J by 5 bases. From germline, CDR1 is KGHDR and CDR2 SFDVKD. CDR3 region: CATSDASGRGETQYF. In DNA form, the CDR3 reads TGTGCCACCAGTGATGCTAGCGGGAGAGGGGAGACCCAGTACTTC.

This clonotype occurred a few times. This chain joins TRBV29-1 and TRBJ2-1, with 9 bases lining up with TRBD2. CDR3 length equals 17 residues. The V segment lost 4 bases and the J segment 0 bases; nucleotides outside the gene matches: 10. The germline V gene encodes CDR1 SQVTM and CDR2 ANQGSEA. The CDR3 sequence: CSVASGAHHDSYNEQFF. As DNA, the CDR3 is TGCAGCGTTGCTAGCGGGGCCCACCATGACTCCTACAATGAGCAGTTCTTC.

In the case of this clonotype: A read error may account for a junction end that differs from germline. The chain has TRBV10-3 and TRBJ2-1, with 14 nucleotides matching TRBD2. Germline V gene lookup returns CDR1 ENHRY and CDR2 SYGVKD. The CDR3 totals 17 residues. The CDR3 sequence is CAISESTRLAGGDEQFF. The CDR3 nucleotides are TGTGCCATCAGTGAGTCGACCAGACTAGCGGGAGGGGATGAACAGTTCTTC.

This clonotype has a handful of counts. The CDR3 DNA reads as TGTGCCAGCAGCCCCTCCCCGGCTCGAGCCGACGAGCAGTACTTC. This codes for CASSPSPARADEQYF. The chain recombines TRBV7-7 with TRBJ2-7; D is undetermined. CDR3 length: 15 residues. Germline CDR1 and CDR2: SSHAT and FNYEAQ (reference sequence). V was shortened by 5 bases and J by 5 bases, with 19 bases between the two germline ends.

This clonotype was picked up a small number of times. This chain links TRBV7-9 with TRBJ2-7; D may be TRBD1 or TRBD2 (5 bases each). The CDR3 sequence is 11 residues long. Between the trimmed V and J ends, which lost 6 bases and 7 bases, there was a span of 10 bases. Germline CDR1 is SEHNR and CDR2 is FQNEAQ (reference sequence). CDR3 protein: CASSGGVEQYF. CDR3 coding DNA: TGTGCCAGCAGTGGGGGAGTAGAGCAGTACTTC.

This clonotype was detected a few times. The chain uses TRBV5-1 and TRBJ1-2; unclear D gene. The CDR3 extends over 14 amino acids. V lost 4 bases, J lost 7 bases, and 17 bases lay in between. CDR1 SGHRS and CDR2 YFSETQ come from the germline V gene. CDR3 in DNA: TGCGCCAGCAGCCCCGGAACCGGACCCGCTGGCTACACCTTC. It specifies CASSPGTGPAGYTF.

This clonotype was observed a handful of times. The chain recombines TRBV5-1 with TRBJ1-5, with D maybe TRBD1 (6 bases). Between the trimmed V and J ends, which lost 5 bases and 6 bases, there was a span of 12 bases. Per the germline V gene, CDR1 is SGHRS and CDR2 is YFSETQ. The CDR3 covers 13 residues. CDR3 in amino acids: CASRPGDGQPQHF. The CDR3 DNA sequence: TGCGCCAGCAGGCCAGGGGACGGTCAGCCCCAGCATTTT. The complete variable domain, with remaining parts taken from reference TRBV5-1 and TRBJ1-5, reads KAGVTQTPRYLIKTRGQQVTLSCSPISGHRSVSWYQQTPGQGLQFLFEYFSETQRNKGNFPGRFSGRQFSNSRSEMNVSTLELGDSALYLCASRPGDGQPQHFGDGTRLSIL.

The chain uses TRBV28 and TRBJ2-7; TRBD1 or TRBD2 may be the D gene (5 bases each). In germline, CDR1 is MDHEN, CDR2 SYDVKM. The CDR3 totals 16 residues. The V end was cut by 6 bases, the J end by 0 bases, with 18 bases between. CDR3 DNA sequence: TGTGCCAGCAGCACAATCCGGGACCAGAGCTCCTACGAGCAGTACTTC. Translation gives CASSTIRDQSSYEQYF. Looking up the rest from reference TRBV28 and TRBJ2-7 gives the full variable domain: DVKVTQSSRYLVKRTGEKVFLECVQDMDHENMFWYRQDPGLGLRLIYFSYDVKMKEKGDIPEGYSVSREKKERFSLILESASTNQTSMYLCASSTIRDQSSYEQYFGPGTRLTVT.

This clonotype was observed a handful of times. This rearrangement joins TRBV4-2 to TRBJ1-5, with a weak D call TRBD1 (6 bases). Deletions cut 3 bases from V and 0 bases from J, with 9 bases between. The CDR3 extends over 15 amino acids. CDR1 is LGHNA, CDR2 YNFKEQ, per germline. CDR3 in DNA: TGTGCCAGCAGCCAGCCGGGACATAGCAATCAGCCCCAGCATTTT. As protein: CASSQPGHSNQPQHF.

The V gene is TRBV6-6, the J gene TRBJ2-3; TRBD2 might be the D (7 bases). The germline CDR1 and CDR2 sequences are MNHNY and SVGAGI (reference sequence). This CDR3 is 14 amino acids long. Trimming cost V 4 bases and J 4 bases, with 12 bases left between them. The CDR3 here is CASSFGGGSDTQYF. CDR3 coding DNA: TGTGCCAGCAGTTTTGGGGGGGGCTCAGATACGCAGTATTTT.

The chain joins TRBV6-5 to TRBJ1-4, with TRBD1 identical over 9 bases. The V and J ends lost 0 bases and 8 bases, in that order; junction bases with no gene match: 10. This CDR3 has 17 residues. CDR1 and CDR2 (germline): MNHEY, SVGAGI. The CDR3 sequence is CASSYSVWGQGKEKLFF. The CDR3 DNA reads as TGTGCCAGCAGTTACTCGGTTTGGGGACAGGGAAAAGAAAAACTGTTTTTT.

This chain links TRBV20-1 with TRBJ2-1; 10 bases agree with TRBD1. CDR1 and CDR2 from the germline V gene are DFQATT and SNEGSKA (reference sequence). With V trimmed by 0 bases and J by 1 base, 3 bases remained unmatched. The CDR3 runs to 16 residues. The CDR3 bases are TGCAGTGCTAGAGACCCGGGACAGGGGTCCTACAATGAGCAGTTCTTC. Residues: CSARDPGQGSYNEQFF.

The table lists this clonotype with a few counts. The chain has TRBV4-3 and TRBJ2-7; 11 bases line up with TRBD2. Germline assignment: CDR1 LGHNA and CDR2 YSLEER. With 5 bases clipped from V and 0 bases from J, the junction kept 6 bases outside the gene matches. The CDR3 runs to 16 residues. The chain's CDR3 is CASSITGTSGSYEQYF. The CDR3 DNA sequence: TGCGCCAGCAGCATTACCGGGACTAGCGGCTCCTACGAGCAGTACTTC.

The gene calls are TRBV6-5 and TRBJ2-5; the D call may be TRBD1 or TRBD2 (5 bases each). CDR1 is MNHEY and CDR2 is SVGAGI in the germline V gene. CDR3 length: 12 amino acids. The V end lost 2 bases, the J end lost 5 bases, and 6 bases lay between the germline ends. CDR3: CASSYGTETQYF. CDR3 DNA sequence: TGTGCCAGCAGTTACGGGACGGAGACCCAGTACTTC.

The V and J genes are TRBV5-1 and TRBJ2-7; 8 bases line up with TRBD1. Germline V gives CDR1 SGHRS, CDR2 YFSETQ. This CDR3 contains 16 residues. V shed 3 bases, J shed 4 bases, and the junction held 12 bases outside the gene matches. The CDR3 spells CASSSATRQGRYEQYF. CDR3 in DNA: TGCGCCAGCAGCTCCGCGACGAGACAGGGGAGGTACGAGCAGTACTTC.

This clonotype has only a few counts. V and J are TRBV27 and TRBJ2-7; possible D gene TRBD2, 7 bases. The germline gives CDR1 MNHEY, CDR2 SMNVEV (reference sequence). V gave up 1 base and J gave up 4 bases, with 11 bases separating them. The CDR3 has 14 amino acids. Written as DNA, the CDR3 is TGTGCCAGCAGTTTATTGGGGGGGCATTACGAGCAGTACTTC. Protein product: CASSLLGGHYEQYF.

This clonotype was counted ten times or more. J is TRBJ2-7 and V is TRBV7-2; 10 bases map to TRBD2. The CDR3 totals 15 residues. Germline V gene data show CDR1 as SGHTA and CDR2 as FQGNSA. The J segment lost 2 bases and the V segment lost 2 bases, leaving 3 bases of the junction unmatched. This CDR3 is CASSLRTSGTYEQYF. The DNA of the CDR3 is TGTGCCAGCAGCTTAAGGACTAGCGGTACCTACGAGCAGTACTTC. Together with reference TRBV7-2 and TRBJ2-7, the CDR3 gives the full variable domain: GAGVSQSPSNKVTEKGKDVELRCDPISGHTALYWYRQSLGQGLEFLIYFQGNSAPDKSGLPSDRFSAERTGGSVSTLTIQRTQQEDSAVYLCASSLRTSGTYEQYFGPGTRLTVT.